This T cell receptor (beta chain) appears in the sequencing data of a study of CD8 T cells in ankylosing spondylitis. Germline V lookup: CDR1 SGHVS, CDR2 FNYEAQ. The CDR3 loop spans 15 amino acids. This clonotype was detected ten times or more. What it binds is unknown. The junction departs from the called germline gene at one end, perhaps through a read error. Quantitative barcoded 5'-RACE was used to prepare TCR beta libraries. TCRdb itself ran the 5' RACE reads through MiXCR, one entry per CDR3 protein. The sample includes under 200,000 distinct CDR3 sequences, 11% of them seen just once. Study-level points and caveats: As reported, disease-linked clones showed significant enrichment in matched ankylosing spondylitis synovial fluid.

The sample consisted of blood, either unsorted or a sorted T cell fraction (not recorded which). The source is a male donor with ankylosing spondylitis or in good health (not recorded which). V gene TRBV7-6 combines with J gene TRBJ2-3; 7 bases match TRBD2. The CDR3, as DNA: TGTGCCAGCAGCGTAGCGGGCCTTAGCACAGATACGCAGTATTTT. Its translation is CASSVAGLSTDTQYF.